The 16 T cell receptor beta chains in this list originate from one sample, sequenced in a study of blood T cell repertoires in COVID-19. Profiled with immunoSEQ multiplex PCR; TCRdb holds only in-frame clones, not every one. Counted here are tens of thousands of clones, 85% to 95% occurring once; the ten biggest clones make up about 2.5%. Source material: peripheral blood. All receptors derive from a human donor with active COVID-19. The donor label of this sample is uncertain.

CDR3 residues: CASSQATEDNEQFF. CDR3 DNA sequence: TGCGCCAGCAGCCAAGCGACAGAAGACAATGAGCAGTTCTTC. The rearrangement joins TRBV4-1 to TRBJ2-1; maybe TRBD1 (5 bases). The germline V gene has CDR1 MGHRA and CDR2 YSYEKL. The CDR3 extends over 14 amino acids. V dropped 1 base and J dropped 5 bases, with 9 bases sitting between them.

The chain recombines TRBV5-4 with TRBJ2-1; D call uncertain. CDR1 is SGHNT and CDR2 is YYREEE in the germline V gene (reference sequence). The V end lost 4 bases, the J end lost 6 bases, and 14 bases lay between the germline ends. This CDR3 comprises 14 residues. The CDR3 is CASSPEPRANEQFF. The CDR3 DNA reads TGTGCCAGCAGCCCCGAGCCCCGAGCCAATGAGCAGTTCTTC.

This chain uses TRBV5-4 with TRBJ2-1; D not certain. The CDR3 totals 15 residues. From germline, CDR1 is SGHNT and CDR2 YYREEE (reference sequence). V shed 0 bases and J shed 4 bases, with 11 bases lying between them. The CDR3 here is CASSLGVTVYNEQFF. The CDR3 DNA reads TGTGCCAGCAGCTTGGGGGTAACAGTGTACAATGAGCAGTTCTTC.

The rearrangement uses TRBV28 and TRBJ1-2, with D perhaps matching TRBD1 (6 bases). Trimming left V 6 bases short and J 7 bases short, with 15 bases between. CDR1 and CDR2 from the germline V gene are MDHEN and SYDVKM. The CDR3 spans 13 residues. As DNA, the CDR3 is TGTGCCAGCAGGACACAGGGAAAGGGTGGCTACACCTTC. It yields the protein CASRTQGKGGYTF.

This clone was seen a single time. The V gene is TRBV4-1, the J gene TRBJ2-3; maybe TRBD2 (5 bases). Germline-derived CDR1 and CDR2 are MGHRA and YSYEKL. The CDR3 consists of 16 residues. The germline V and J ends were trimmed by 0 bases and 5 bases, with 15 bases remaining between them. DNA of the CDR3: TGCGCCAGCAGCCAAGAAAGAGGGCCTTTGGAAGATACGCAGTATTTT. Amino acid sequence: CASSQERGPLEDTQYF.

This clone is a singleton in its sample. The V call is TRBV6-5, the J call TRBJ2-1; D possibly corresponds to TRBD2 (7 bases). Germline lookup yields CDR1 MNHEY and CDR2 SVGAGI. The CDR3 consists of 14 residues. Trimming took off 2 bases at V and 7 bases at J, with 12 bases between the two ends. The CDR3 region has the DNA TGTGCCAGCAGTTACCGGGGGGCCAATAATGAGCAGTTCTTC. This gives the protein CASSYRGANNEQFF.

The chain has TRBV7-9 and TRBJ2-5; TRBD1 agrees at 8 bases. The germline V gene encodes CDR1 SEHNR and CDR2 FQNEAQ (reference sequence). V was clipped by 5 bases and J by 4 bases; unmatched bases: 9. There are 15 residues in the CDR3. CDR3 DNA: TGTGCCAGCAGCCCGGGGACAGGAATTATAGAGACCCAGTACTTC. Encoded protein: CASSPGTGIIETQYF.

J is TRBJ2-2 and V is TRBV10-3; TRBD2 agrees at 14 bases. The length of the CDR3 is 14 residues. V gave up 11 bases and J gave up 6 bases; unmatched junction bases: 5. Germline assignment: CDR1 ENHRY and CDR2 SYGVKD. DNA of the CDR3: TGTGCCGGCCGGACTAGCGGGGGGCCCGGGGAGCTGTTTTTT. Amino acids: CAGRTSGGPGELFF.

This rearrangement joins TRBV6-5 to TRBJ2-2; TRBD2 is a possible D gene (5 bases). The V gene's germline CDR1 is MNHEY and CDR2 SVGAGI. The length of the CDR3 is 15 residues. The germline V and J ends were trimmed by 5 bases and 0 bases, with 10 bases remaining between them. The CDR3 sequence: CASSQDLPNTGELFF. DNA for the CDR3: TGTGCCAGCAGTCAGGACTTACCGAACACCGGGGAGCTGTTTTTT.

The rearrangement joins TRBV4-1 to TRBJ2-2; D is undetermined. The germline V and J ends were trimmed by 2 bases and 5 bases, with 12 bases remaining between them. This CDR3 has 15 amino acids. Germline V CDR1 and CDR2: MGHRA, YSYEKL. The CDR3 reads CASSQTSGWTGELFF. The CDR3 DNA reads TGCGCCAGCAGCCAAACTTCGGGTTGGACCGGGGAGCTGTTTTTT.

The chain carries TRBV28 and TRBJ2-5; the match to TRBD2 covers 8 bases. Germline-derived CDR1 and CDR2 are MDHEN and SYDVKM. The CDR3 is made up of 13 amino acids. After removal of 4 bases from V and 10 bases from J, the junction contained 8 bases not matched to a gene. Here the CDR3 DNA reads TGTGCCAGCAGTTCCGAGCGGGGGCCCCTCCAGTACTTC. Residues: CASSSERGPLQYF.

The rearrangement uses TRBV7-3 and TRBJ2-1; D is perhaps TRBD2 (6 bases). The CDR3 contains 16 residues. With 3 bases removed from V and 3 bases from J, the gap between germline ends came to 15 bases. The germline V gene encodes CDR1 SGHTA and CDR2 FQGTGA. CDR3 protein: CASSFIPTGGYNEQFF. Here the CDR3 DNA reads TGTGCCAGCAGCTTTATTCCTACCGGGGGCTACAATGAGCAGTTCTTC. Supplemented by reference TRBV7-3 and TRBJ2-1, the full variable domain reads GAGVSQTPSNKVTEKGKYVELRCDPISGHTALYWYRQSLGQGPEFLIYFQGTGAADDSGLPNDRFFAVRPEGSVSTLKIQRTERGDSAVYLCASSFIPTGGYNEQFFGPGTRLTVL.

This sequence joins TRBV2 and TRBJ2-1, with 7 bases that match TRBD2. The V and J ends lost 5 bases and 14 bases, in that order; junction bases with no gene match: 6. The CDR3 length is 11 residues. Germline-derived CDR1 and CDR2 are SNHLY and FYNNEI. CDR3 DNA sequence: TGTGCCAGCAGTCCAGGACTAGTGGAGTTCTTC. Translating gives CASSPGLVEFF.

V gene TRBV7-9 combines with J gene TRBJ2-1, with unresolved D. Germline values: CDR1 SEHNR, CDR2 FQNEAQ (reference sequence). This CDR3 is 13 amino acids long. V lost 5 bases, J lost 5 bases, and 10 bases lay in between. For the CDR3, the DNA is TGTGCCAGCAGCCTATCCCCAAACAATGAGCAGTTCTTC. Protein: CASSLSPNNEQFF.

The V call is TRBV12-5, the J call TRBJ1-1; D may be TRBD1 (6 bases). V gave up 1 base and J gave up 3 bases, with 6 bases separating them. The CDR3 runs to 13 residues. Germline loops: CDR1 LGHNT, CDR2 FRNRAP. CDR3 region: CASGLGGHTEAFF. CDR3 nucleotide sequence: TGTGCTAGTGGTTTGGGGGGGCACACTGAAGCTTTCTTT. The whole variable domain, remainder taken from reference TRBV12-5 and TRBJ1-1, is DARVTQTPRHKVTEMGQEVTMRCQPILGHNTVFWYRQTMMQGLELLAYFRNRAPLDDSGMPKDRFSAEMPDATLATLKIQPSEPRDSAVYFCASGLGGHTEAFFGQGTRLTVV.

The chain employs TRBV7-9 and TRBJ2-7; possible D gene TRBD1, 6 bases. V was pared by 4 bases and J by 3 bases, with 10 bases between. Germline values: CDR1 SEHNR, CDR2 FQNEAQ (reference sequence). The CDR3 loop spans 13 amino acids. CDR3: CASSSRGSYEQYF. The CDR3 DNA reads as TGTGCCAGCAGCTCCAGGGGAAGCTACGAGCAGTACTTC.